This T cell receptor beta chain is from a study of T cell repertoires in cytomegalovirus infection. On the study more broadly: Matching HLA type, along with CMV infection, was indicated by public TCR beta signatures. Study-level points and caveats: HLA-C-restricted, CMV-specific TCR beta clonotypes were dominant ex vivo. Cumulative public TCR beta family frequency identified carriers of CMV plus the relevant HLA.

Each CDR3 protein is one row after TCRdb ran MiXCR on the reads. Of more than 400,000 distinct CDR3 sequences listed, about a quarter are singletons. Germline-derived CDR1 and CDR2 are MNHEY and SMNVEV (reference sequence). The CDR3 sequence is 15 residues long. Trimming took off 6 bases at V and 5 bases at J, with 16 bases between the two ends. Turning to this clonotype: The antigen is unknown.

The specimen was PBMCs. The sequence was obtained from a human donor in good health (CMV status not recorded). Some clones in this sample may be carry-over from other donors' samples. The gene calls are TRBV27 and TRBJ1-4, with D tentatively TRBD1 (5 bases). CDR3 residues: CASRRHGGGNEKLFF. The CDR3 nucleotides are TGTGCCAGCAGGCGACATGGGGGGGGGAATGAAAAACTGTTTTTT. The entire variable domain, with the rest obtained from reference TRBV27 and TRBJ1-4, is as follows: EAQVTQNPRYLITVTGKKLTVTCSQNMNHEYMSWYRQDPGLGLRQIYYSMNVEVTDKGDVPEGYKVSRKEKRNFPLILESPSPNQTSLYFCASRRHGGGNEKLFFGSGTQLSVL.